This T cell receptor beta chain came from a study of blood T cell repertoires in COVID-19. Overall study context: Acute and convalescent COVID-19 specimens originated in the United States, Italy and Spain. The cDNA or gDNA used as material had been derived from T cells, B-cell-depleted T cells, or PBMCs.

Authors' methods: Estimated nucleated cell counts came from reference gene primer amplification. The data were produced by immunoSEQ multiplex PCR, yet TCRdb's version contains in-frame clones alone and is incomplete. That table is the source of V, J and clone size, and D and trimming were worked out from the DNA. Of about 41,000 clones detected, around nine tenths appear once; the ten largest clones hold about 4.3%. V lost 4 bases, J lost 4 bases, and 4 bases stayed unmatched. Germline V lookup: CDR1 MNHEY, CDR2 SMNVEV (reference sequence). This CDR3 comprises 14 residues. Sequencing used peripheral blood. The sequence came from a man in his fifties or sixties with acute or convalescent COVID-19. V and J are TRBV27 and TRBJ2-3; TRBD2 matches at 8 bases. CDR3 sequence (DNA): TGTGCCAGCAGTTCCGGGGGGGCCCCAGATACGCAGTATTTT. It encodes CASSSGGAPDTQYF.